This is a list of T cell receptor beta chains from one sample in a study of radiotherapy plus CTLA-4 blockade in lung cancer. Sequenced by immunoSEQ multiplex PCR; TCRdb stores in-frame clones only, minus some. The sample lists approximately 45,000 clones; 63% were seen once. Here the sequenced sample was peripheral blood, taken from a patient treated with radiotherapy plus ipilimumab. Receptor source: a human donor with non-small cell lung cancer who had a partial response to radiotherapy plus ipilimumab. CDR3s include the opening cysteine and the closing phenylalanine or tryptophan. A D gene is named only where the DNA matches it firmly. Clone size is not always given. Where it is, it says once, few, many or a class for expanded clones.

>-|TRBV6-5|-|TRBJ1-2
CASSQDRIYGYTF
TGTGCCAGCAGCCAGGACAGAATCTATGGCTACACCTTC
>-|TRBV7-6|-|TRBJ1-4
CASSLAGQLDKKLFF
TGTGCCAGCAGCTTAGCGGGGCAGCTGGACAAAAAACTGTTTTTT
>TRBD2|TRBV7-2|-|TRBJ2-1
CASSLEAGGSYNEQFF
TGTGCCAGCAGCTTAGAGGCGGGGGGGTCCTACAATGAGCAGTTCTTC
>TRBD1|TRBV2|-|TRBJ2-1
CASSLGQALGNEQFF
TGTGCCAGCAGTCTGGGACAGGCTTTGGGGAATGAGCAGTTCTTC
>-|TRBV19|-|TRBJ2-7
CASSEANTGSYEQYF
TGTGCCAGTAGTGAGGCGAACACGGGGAGCTACGAGCAGTACTTC
>-|TRBV2|-|TRBJ1-4
CASSERGNEKLFF
TGTGCCAGCAGTGAACGGGGGAATGAAAAACTGTTTTTT
>TRBD2|TRBV7-2|-|TRBJ2-1
CASSLVGSGRGSYNEQFF
TGTGCCAGCAGCTTAGTGGGTAGCGGGAGGGGTTCCTACAATGAGCAGTTCTTC
>-|TRBV11-2|few|TRBJ2-1
CASSLNGGGLNEQFF
TGTGCCAGCAGCTTAAATGGCGGGGGCCTCAATGAGCAGTTCTTC
>TRBD1|TRBV11-1|-|TRBJ1-6
CASSQRQGSYNSPLHF
TGTGCCAGCAGTCAAAGACAGGGGTCCTATAATTCACCCCTCCACTTT
>-|TRBV7-9|once|TRBJ1-1
CASSLAQFGWDTEAFF
TGTGCCAGCAGCTTAGCGCAGTTCGGGTGGGACACTGAAGCTTTCTTT
>-|TRBV18|few|TRBJ2-7
CASSLGRGYEQYF
TGTGCCAGCTCGCTGGGCAGGGGCTACGAGCAGTACTTC
>-|TRBV4-1|-|TRBJ1-4
CASSQDTFAGRGVFF
TGCGCCAGCAGCCAAGACACCTTTGCGGGGAGAGGGGTGTTTTTT
>-|TRBV6-5|-|TRBJ1-2
CASSYSMVGTYGYTF
TGTGCCAGCAGTTACTCGATGGTCGGTACCTATGGCTACACCTTC
>-|TRBV29-1|-|TRBJ2-7
CSVQRSRDTTPRPYEQYF
TGCAGCGTTCAGAGAAGCCGGGACACCACTCCAAGGCCCTACGAGCAGTACTTC
>-|TRBV6-6|-|TRBJ2-6
CASSYDQAGANVLTF
TGTGCCAGCAGTTACGACCAGGCTGGGGCCAACGTCCTGACTTTC
>-|TRBV5-1|few|TRBJ2-7
CASSQGTTYYEQYF
TGCGCCAGCAGCCAGGGGACTACTTACTACGAGCAGTACTTC
>-|TRBV9|-|TRBJ1-5
CASSVEEDQPQHF
TGTGCCAGCAGCGTAGAAGAGGATCAGCCCCAGCATTTT
>-|TRBV18|-|TRBJ1-1
CASSTRTDSEAFF
TGTGCCAGCTCAACCCGGACAGATAGTGAAGCTTTCTTT
>TRBD1|TRBV6-5|few|TRBJ1-2
CASSTGTGHGYTF
TGTGCCAGCAGTACCGGGACAGGGCATGGCTACACCTTC
>-|TRBV6-6|-|TRBJ1-1
CASSPPKRPEDTEAFF
TGTGCCAGCAGTCCCCCAAAAAGACCGGAGGACACTGAAGCTTTCTTT
>-|TRBV30|-|TRBJ1-1
CAWSVGGASTEAFF
TGTGCCTGGAGTGTTGGGGGCGCAAGCACTGAAGCTTTCTTT
>-|TRBV12-5|-|TRBJ2-1
CASGLSPGAGLYNEQFF
TGTGCTAGTGGTTTGAGCCCAGGGGCGGGCCTTTACAATGAGCAGTTCTTC